One T cell receptor (beta chain) is described in this entry. The data derive from a study of blood T cell repertoires in COVID-19. Across the whole study: From the United States, Italy and Spain came samples of acute and convalescent COVID-19.

This table comes from immunoSEQ multiplex PCR, and its TCRdb copy is limited to in-frame clones, with some not included. There are about 160,000 clones in the sample; 84% occur only once, and 8% lies in the top ten. CDR1 is KGHSH, CDR2 LQKENI, per germline. V shed 5 bases and J shed 3 bases, with 16 bases lying between them. The CDR3 loop spans 15 amino acids. The clonotype originates from a woman between 45 and 60 years old who had recovered from COVID-19. Source material: PBMCs or T cells enriched from blood (not recorded which). This chain links TRBV18 with TRBJ1-1, with D unresolved. The CDR3 DNA reads as TGTGCCAGCTCATTCCGAGGGTCAGCGGACACTGAAGCTTTCTTT. Residues: CASSFRGSADTEAFF.